This TCR beta chain was observed in a study of cytomegalovirus exposure and HLA in healthy donors. Background on the study: Of all 370 or so donors who were genotyped, 75% to 90% belonged to the Caucasian-associated ancestry cluster. Overall study findings and caveats: As a later analysis showed, a missense DCLRE1C variant was linked to trimming of TCR beta V- and J-genes.

This CDR3 is built from 17 residues. Germline CDR1 and CDR2: LGHNA and YSLEER. Trimming shortened V by 1 base and J by 0 bases, and 12 bases separated the two germline ends. Remarks on this clone: Its target is not known. This same CDR3 is encoded by further DNA sequences in the sample.

The primer mix had 60 Vbeta and 13 Jbeta primers. Profiled with immunoSEQ multiplex PCR; TCRdb holds only in-frame clones, not every one. The sample records approximately 150,000 clones, almost 75% being singletons. The chain carries TRBV4-3 and TRBJ2-2; D perhaps matches TRBD2 (5 bases). The sequenced sample consisted of PBMCs. The receptor was isolated from a woman younger than 30 in good health and CMV-seropositive. Here the CDR3 DNA reads TGCGCCAGCAGCCAAGGCCTGGCGGGCGCGAACACCGGGGAGCTGTTTTTT. It codes for CASSQGLAGANTGELFF.